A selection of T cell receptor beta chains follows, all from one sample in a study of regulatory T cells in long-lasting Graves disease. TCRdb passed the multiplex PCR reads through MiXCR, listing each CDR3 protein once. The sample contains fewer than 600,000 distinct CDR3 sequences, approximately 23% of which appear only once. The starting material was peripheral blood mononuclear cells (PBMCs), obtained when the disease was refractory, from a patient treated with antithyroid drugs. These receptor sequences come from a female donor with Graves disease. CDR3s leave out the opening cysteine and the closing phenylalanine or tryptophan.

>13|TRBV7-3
ASSLGSSRTGELF
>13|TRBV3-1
ASSQETGGEEKLF
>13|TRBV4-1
ASSPGGLRGHGYT
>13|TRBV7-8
ASSPRTSSSYEQY
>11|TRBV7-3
ASSLYEGSGYT
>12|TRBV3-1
ASSQLAGVETQY
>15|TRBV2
ASSPLAGGGPQETQY
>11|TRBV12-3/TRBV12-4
ASSLWTNTETF
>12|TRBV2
ASTPVSGANEQF
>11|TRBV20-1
SARVGSSYEQY
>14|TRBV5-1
ASSLGTGRTNEKLF
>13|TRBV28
ASSPRIRSDTEAF
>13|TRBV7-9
ASSAAAGIGFEAF
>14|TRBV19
ASSIVWGGAKNIQY
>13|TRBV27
ASSLQGAGGYGYT
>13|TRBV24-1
ATSGGQYLEETQY
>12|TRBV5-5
ASSPGQPNQPQH
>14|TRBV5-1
ASSLSVTAGNTEAF
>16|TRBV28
ASSYGKGSGRNTGELF
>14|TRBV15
VTSRWADLTTGELF
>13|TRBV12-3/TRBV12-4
ASSLEPGANYGYT
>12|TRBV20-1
SARDPRQNTEAF
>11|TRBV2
ASSEAIGYEQY
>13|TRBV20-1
SARDTRVSSYEQY
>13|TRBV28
ASSPGTGGGQPQH
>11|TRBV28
ASEDSAGNTIY
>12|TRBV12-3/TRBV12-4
ASSPLAVSYGYT
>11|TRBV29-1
SVGRDGAYEQY
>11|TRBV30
AWSRLGGNIQY
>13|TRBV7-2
ASSLLRGRTDTQY
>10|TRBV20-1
SARIGQGEQY
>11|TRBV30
AWAPEISYEQY
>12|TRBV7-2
ASSLVWSSGEAF
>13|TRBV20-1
SARPGDRVDYGYT
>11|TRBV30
AWGRQMTGELF
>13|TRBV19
ASRPFGETDETQY
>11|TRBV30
AWSVLGSSPLH
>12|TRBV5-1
ASSVTDVDTEAF
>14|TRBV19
ASSIGQGTDNSPLH
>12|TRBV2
ASSVLYRNTEAF
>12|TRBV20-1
SARALGQIYEQY
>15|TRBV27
ASSPHGSGLRRGEQY
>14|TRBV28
ASTSLGGGGNQPQH
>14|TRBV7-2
ASSLSGGRVNQPQH
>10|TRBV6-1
ASEGGNQPQH
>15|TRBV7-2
ASSLGTGTGSLETQY
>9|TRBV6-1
ASSRGPRLF
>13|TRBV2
ASSVLRRVNTEAF